Each of the 31 T cell receptor beta chains below was sequenced from the same sample in a study of beta chain features in type 1 diabetes. The isolated RNA, all of it, was reverse transcribed, so expressed TCRB transcripts were what got sequenced. TCRdb's copy holds only in-frame clones and misses some; the assay was immunoSEQ multiplex PCR. The sample includes about 200,000 clones, about a tenth seen only once; the top ten take approximately 1.3%. Specimen: central memory CD4+ T cells from blood. These receptors all stem from a man aged 18 to 35 in good health.

This clone was seen just once. The genes are TRBV5-6 and TRBJ2-1; 9 bases map to TRBD2. After removal of 0 bases from V and 4 bases from J, the junction contained 5 bases not matched to a gene. This CDR3 region has 16 residues. Germline CDR1 is SGHDT and CDR2 is YYEEEE. The CDR3 loop reads CASSLVGTSLYNEQFF. The DNA of the CDR3 is TGTGCCAGCAGCTTGGTTGGGACTAGCCTGTACAATGAGCAGTTCTTC. Using reference TRBV5-6 and TRBJ2-1 for the parts outside the CDR3, the full variable domain is DAGVTQSPTHLIKTRGQQVTLRCSPKSGHDTVSWYQQALGQGPQFIFQYYEEEERQRGNFPDRFSGHQFPNYSSELNVNALLLGDSALYLCASSLVGTSLYNEQFFGPGTRLTVL.

The V and J genes are TRBV2 and TRBJ1-1, with D perhaps matching TRBD1 (5 bases). Germline V gene sequence: CDR1 SNHLY, CDR2 FYNNEI. The V gene lost 3 bases and the J gene lost 3 bases, with 11 bases spanning the gap. This CDR3 region has 14 residues. CDR3 nucleotide sequence: TGTGCCAGCAGTGATCAGGGTCTGGACACTGAAGCTTTCTTT. It translates to CASSDQGLDTEAFF.

V and J are TRBV29-1 and TRBJ2-7; D possibly corresponds to TRBD2 (6 bases). In germline, CDR1 is SQVTM, CDR2 ANQGSEA. The CDR3 is 13 residues long. Trimming removed 3 bases from V and 3 bases from J, with 12 bases in between. The CDR3, as DNA: TGCAGCGTTGAGGATGATAGCGGCTACGAGCAGTACTTC. Amino acids: CSVEDDSGYEQYF.

This clone has only a few counts. The rearrangement joins TRBV2 to TRBJ1-5; D gene unclear. The CDR3 contains 13 residues. The ends were cut back, 3 bases at V and 9 bases at J, with 12 bases in the middle. The germline V gene has CDR1 SNHLY and CDR2 FYNNEI. CDR3 DNA sequence: TGTGCCAGCAGTGATGGAGGCTCTTTGCCCCAGCATTTT. This translates into CASSDGGSLPQHF. The complete variable domain, with remaining parts taken from reference TRBV2 and TRBJ1-5, reads EPEVTQTPSHQVTQMGQEVILRCVPISNHLYFYWYRQILGQKVEFLVSFYNNEISEKSEIFDDQFSVERPDGSNFTLKIRSTKLEDSAMYFCASSDGGSLPQHFGDGTRLSIL.

This clone has just a few counts. The chain has TRBV14 and TRBJ2-7, with no clear D. CDR1 is SGHDN and CDR2 is FVKESK in the germline V gene. Between the trimmed V and J ends, which lost 1 base and 6 bases, there was a span of 13 bases. This CDR3 is built from 14 residues. The CDR3 nucleotides are TGTGCCAGCAGCCAAGTTCGGGCGGCCCGCGAGCAGTACTTC. Translation gives CASSQVRAAREQYF. The full variable domain, its missing parts supplied by reference TRBV14 and TRBJ2-7, is EAGVTQFPSHSVIEKGQTVTLRCDPISGHDNLYWYRRVMGKEIKFLLHFVKESKQDESGMPNNRFLAERTGGTYSTLKVQPAELEDSGVYFCASSQVRAAREQYFGPGTRLTVT.

This clone occurred a few times. The chain is built from TRBV29-1 and TRBJ2-3, with a tentative D call TRBD1 (6 bases). V was shortened by 5 bases and J by 0 bases, with 9 bases between the two germline ends. Per germline, CDR1 SQVTM and CDR2 ANQGSEA. CDR3 length: 13 amino acids. The CDR3 here is CSVYRDSTDTQYF. The CDR3 DNA sequence: TGCAGCGTTTACAGGGATAGCACAGATACGCAGTATTTT.

Many counts were recorded for this clone. The chain links TRBV5-1 to TRBJ1-3; D unclear. Germline CDR1 and CDR2: SGHRS and YFSETQ. CDR3 length: 13 residues. V lost 0 bases and J 4 bases, leaving 5 bases between the germline ends. CDR3 protein: CASSLDDGNTIYF. The CDR3 coding sequence is TGCGCCAGCAGCTTGGATGACGGAAACACCATATATTTT. The variable domain in full, completed from reference TRBV5-1 and TRBJ1-3, reads KAGVTQTPRYLIKTRGQQVTLSCSPISGHRSVSWYQQTPGQGLQFLFEYFSETQRNKGNFPGRFSGRQFSNSRSEMNVSTLELGDSALYLCASSLDDGNTIYFGEGSWLTVV.

The gene calls are TRBV6-1 and TRBJ2-5, with 8 positions matching TRBD2. The CDR3 sequence is 15 residues long. J lost 5 bases, V lost 3 bases, and 8 bases had no gene match. CDR1 is MNHNS and CDR2 is SASEGT in the germline V gene. The CDR3 region is CASSEASGSGETQYF. CDR3 nucleotide sequence: TGTGCCAGCAGTGAGGCCAGCGGGAGCGGGGAGACCCAGTACTTC.

V usage is TRBV29-1 and J usage is TRBJ2-1; the D is unclear. In germline, CDR1 is SQVTM, CDR2 ANQGSEA. Trimming stripped 4 bases from V and 0 bases from J, with 13 bases between. The CDR3 sequence is 15 residues long. The CDR3 DNA follows: TGCAGCGTTGCCACCGGAGCTTACTCCTACAATGAGCAGTTCTTC. Its translation: CSVATGAYSYNEQFF.

This clone appeared many times. The chain joins TRBV6-6 to TRBJ2-4; 12 nucleotides agree with TRBD2. CDR1 and CDR2 (germline): MNHNY, SVGAGI (reference sequence). J gave up 9 bases and V 0 bases, and 3 bases lay outside the gene matches. CDR3 length: 15 residues. For the CDR3, the DNA is TGTGCCAGCAGTTACTCGACTAGCGGGAGCACCATTCAGTACTTC. It yields the protein CASSYSTSGSTIQYF.

This chain connects TRBV29-1 to TRBJ2-1; 7 bases match TRBD1. CDR3 length: 16 amino acids. Germline V lookup: CDR1 SQVTM, CDR2 ANQGSEA. J lost 0 bases, V lost 5 bases, and 10 bases had no gene match. The CDR3 DNA reads TGCAGCGTTTCTCCGACAGGGTATAGCTCCTACAATGAGCAGTTCTTC. This codes for CSVSPTGYSSYNEQFF.

This clone has a count of ten or more. The V and J genes are TRBV14 and TRBJ2-1; 11 positions match TRBD1. The CDR3 is 16 residues long. Losses at the gene ends were 0 bases for V and 12 bases for J; bases not matched to a gene: 10. The germline gives CDR1 SGHDN, CDR2 FVKESK. CDR3 sequence reads: CASSQDFGQGAIGQFF. The CDR3 nucleotides read TGTGCCAGCAGCCAAGATTTCGGACAGGGGGCGATCGGGCAGTTCTTC. The full variable domain, with the rest looked up from reference TRBV14 and TRBJ2-1, is EAGVTQFPSHSVIEKGQTVTLRCDPISGHDNLYWYRRVMGKEIKFLLHFVKESKQDESGMPNNRFLAERTGGTYSTLKVQPAELEDSGVYFCASSQDFGQGAIGQFFGPGTRLTVL.

The V gene is TRBV5-1, the J gene TRBJ2-7, with TRBD1 matching over 10 bases. This CDR3 comprises 14 residues. V gave up 8 bases and J gave up 6 bases; unmatched junction bases: 11. Germline CDR1 is SGHRS and CDR2 is YFSETQ. CDR3 in DNA: TGCGCCAGTAGGGCCGGGACAGGGGCAACCGAGCAGTACTTC. As protein: CASRAGTGATEQYF.

Only a few counts were recorded for this clone. The chain is built from TRBV29-1 and TRBJ2-7; D is unclear. CDR3 length: 12 residues. Between the trimmed V and J ends, which lost 8 bases and 2 bases, there was a span of 13 bases. Germline CDR1 reads SQVTM; CDR2 reads ANQGSEA. The CDR3 DNA reads TGCAGCTTCCTGACTGACACCTACGAGCAGTACTTC. Its protein product is CSFLTDTYEQYF.

This chain uses TRBV25-1 with TRBJ1-1; 10 bases line up with TRBD1. Germline V gives CDR1 MGHDK, CDR2 SYGVNS. The CDR3 is 16 amino acids. The junction had 11 bases not matched to a gene; V was cut back by 6 bases and J by 4 bases. CDR3 nucleotide sequence: TGTGCCAGCAGGGGAGGATGGGGACAGGGGACCACTGAAGCTTTCTTT. The encoded protein is CASRGGWGQGTTEAFF.

The genes are TRBV7-9 and TRBJ2-7, with D unclear. CDR3 length equals 11 residues. Trimming pared 5 bases from V and 4 bases from J, leaving 6 bases between. The germline V gene has CDR1 SEHNR and CDR2 FQNEAQ (reference sequence). CDR3 sequence reads: CASSNQYEQYF. CDR3 coding DNA: TGTGCCAGCAGCAACCAATACGAGCAGTACTTC.

This sequence joins TRBV19 and TRBJ2-1, with 9 bases fitting TRBD2. CDR3 length equals 14 residues. CDR1 and CDR2 (germline): LNHDA, SQIVND (reference sequence). V was clipped by 7 bases and J by 7 bases; unmatched bases: 8. CDR3 sequence (DNA): TGTGCCAGTATGGGGCGGGAGGGCCGAAATGAGCAGTTCTTC. As protein: CASMGREGRNEQFF. The variable domain in full, completed from reference TRBV19 and TRBJ2-1, reads DGGITQSPKYLFRKEGQNVTLSCEQNLNHDAMYWYRQDPGQGLRLIYYSQIVNDFQKGDIAEGYSVSREKKESFPLTVTSAQKNPTAFYLCASMGREGRNEQFFGPGTRLTVL.

The chain employs TRBV10-3 and TRBJ2-3; 8 bases align to TRBD1. The length of the CDR3 is 15 residues. With 4 bases clipped from V and 1 base from J, the junction kept 4 bases outside the gene matches. Germline loops: CDR1 ENHRY, CDR2 SYGVKD. CDR3 nucleotide sequence: TGTGCCATCAGTGGGACAGGGATGGGCACAGATACGCAGTATTTT. Amino acids: CAISGTGMGTDTQYF.

V is TRBV30 and J is TRBJ2-5; possibly TRBD2 for D (7 bases). The germline V gene encodes CDR1 GTSNPN and CDR2 SVGIG (reference sequence). Trimming cost V 0 bases and J 4 bases, with 15 bases left between them. This CDR3 spans 15 amino acids. The CDR3 reads CAWSVTGGLRETQYF. The CDR3 DNA reads as TGTGCCTGGAGTGTAACCGGGGGGCTGCGAGAGACCCAGTACTTC. The variable domain in full, completed from reference TRBV30 and TRBJ2-5, reads SQTIHQWPATLVQPVGSPLSLECTVEGTSNPNLYWYRQAAGRGLQLLFYSVGIGQISSEVPQNLSASRPQDRQFILSSKKLLLSDSGFYLCAWSVTGGLRETQYFGPGTRLLVL.

This chain uses TRBV10-3 with TRBJ2-7; D remains unclear. V was clipped by 3 bases and J by 0 bases, with 9 bases between them. The germline V gene encodes CDR1 ENHRY and CDR2 SYGVKD. This CDR3 is 14 amino acids long. The CDR3 loop reads CAISEHGSSYEQYF. The CDR3 DNA reads TGTGCCATCAGTGAACACGGAAGCTCCTACGAGCAGTACTTC.

To note about this clone: One junction end does not reproduce the germline sequence, and a read error may be involved. This chain links TRBV6-5 with TRBJ2-5; possibly TRBD1 or TRBD2 for D (5 bases each). Germline CDR1 and CDR2: MNHEY and SVGAGI. The CDR3 contains 14 residues. The CDR3 coding sequence is TGTGCCATCAGTCGGGACGCCGAGACAGAGACCCAGTACTTC. Translated: CAISRDAETETQYF.

The CDR3, as DNA: TGTGCCAGCAGTTCCCGAGTTTCACGGTACTTC. Translated: CASSSRVSRYF. V and J are TRBV28 and TRBJ2-5, with no clear D. Trimming took off 4 bases at V and 13 bases at J, with 13 bases between the two ends. Germline CDR1 is MDHEN and CDR2 is SYDVKM. This CDR3 has 11 residues.

This clone was picked up a small number of times. The rearrangement uses TRBV7-2 and TRBJ2-3, with 12 bases that match TRBD1. The CDR3 is made up of 15 amino acids. V shed 5 bases, J shed 4 bases, and the junction held 4 bases outside the gene matches. The V gene's germline CDR1 is SGHTA and CDR2 FQGNSA. The CDR3 nucleotides are TGTGCCAGCAGCACCGGGACAGGGGGCGCAGATACGCAGTATTTT. As protein: CASSTGTGGADTQYF. Using reference TRBV7-2 and TRBJ2-3 for the parts outside the CDR3, the full variable domain is GAGVSQSPSNKVTEKGKDVELRCDPISGHTALYWYRQSLGQGLEFLIYFQGNSAPDKSGLPSDRFSAERTGGSVSTLTIQRTQQEDSAVYLCASSTGTGGADTQYFGPGTRLTVL.

This clone has only a few counts. CDR3 in DNA: TGTGCCAGCAGCCCGGGGACAGCAAACACTGAAGCTTTCTTT. Protein product: CASSPGTANTEAFF. The chain employs TRBV6-6 and TRBJ1-1, with 7 positions matching TRBD1. CDR3 length: 14 residues. Losses at the gene ends were 6 bases for V and 2 bases for J; bases not matched to a gene: 6. Germline loops: CDR1 MNHNY, CDR2 SVGAGI (reference sequence).

The chain links TRBV15 to TRBJ2-1; a possible D gene is TRBD1 (5 bases). The CDR3 sequence is 13 residues long. Germline V gene lookup returns CDR1 LNHNV and CDR2 YYDKDF (reference sequence). Between the trimmed V and J ends, which lost 3 bases and 10 bases, there was a span of 13 bases. The chain's CDR3 is CATSSARGNEQFF. In DNA, the CDR3 is TGTGCCACCAGCAGCGCTAGGGGTAACGAGCAGTTCTTC. The whole variable domain, filled in from reference TRBV15 and TRBJ2-1, reads DAMVIQNPRYQVTQFGKPVTLSCSQTLNHNVMYWYQQKSSQAPKLLFHYYDKDFNNEADTPDNFQSRRPNTSFCFLDIRSPGLGDTAMYLCATSSARGNEQFFGPGTRLTVL.

The chain employs TRBV25-1 and TRBJ2-5; maybe TRBD1 (5 bases). The CDR3 runs 13 residues. Germline V gene data show CDR1 as MGHDK and CDR2 as SYGVNS. Trimming pared 4 bases from V and 4 bases from J, leaving 10 bases between. CDR3 sequence (DNA): TGTGCCAGCAGTGTCCGGCAGGGAGAGACCCAGTACTTC. This gives the protein CASSVRQGETQYF. Together with reference TRBV25-1 and TRBJ2-5, the CDR3 gives the full variable domain: EADIYQTPRYLVIGTGKKITLECSQTMGHDKMYWYQQDPGMELHLIHYSYGVNSTEKGDLSSESTVSRIRTEHFPLTLESARPSHTSQYLCASSVRQGETQYFGPGTRLLVL.

The chain is built from TRBV7-2 and TRBJ2-7, with 8 bases identical to TRBD2. The CDR3 has 15 residues. Germline values: CDR1 SGHTA, CDR2 FQGNSA. V gave up 5 bases and J gave up 0 bases; unmatched junction bases: 6. For the CDR3, the DNA is TGTGCCAGCAGCCCAGCGGGACTAGACTCCTACGAGCAGTACTTC. This sequence encodes CASSPAGLDSYEQYF.

V and J are TRBV7-7 and TRBJ2-5, with TRBD1 identical over 7 bases. The CDR3 contains 16 residues. Germline V gene sequence: CDR1 SSHAT, CDR2 FNYEAQ (reference sequence). Trimming at V came to 5 bases and at J to 1 base, leaving 10 bases not matched to a gene. The CDR3 DNA sequence: TGTGCCAGCAGCCGGACAGGCCAGAACTTCCAAGAGACCCAGTACTTC. This encodes CASSRTGQNFQETQYF.

The chain is built from TRBV4-2 and TRBJ2-1; 12 bases fit TRBD2. The CDR3 runs 17 residues. Germline V gene data show CDR1 as LGHNA and CDR2 as YNFKEQ. The V and J ends lost 4 bases and 6 bases, in that order; junction bases with no gene match: 10. The CDR3 coding sequence is TGTGCCAGCAGCCCCCTAGGGGGACTAGCGGGTCCCAATGAGCAGTTCTTC. Its translation is CASSPLGGLAGPNEQFF.

This clone came up a few times. V is TRBV7-3 and J is TRBJ2-2; D is undetermined. The CDR3 has 17 residues. V lost 5 bases to trimming and J lost 4 bases, with 20 bases between them. Per germline, CDR1 SGHTA and CDR2 FQGTGA. CDR3 DNA sequence: TGTGCCAGCAGCACCTTACCCCTAACGGGTAGCACCGGGGAGCTGTTTTTT. This sequence encodes CASSTLPLTGSTGELFF.

The chain joins TRBV29-1 to TRBJ2-1; 8 bases are shared with TRBD1. Trimming took 7 bases from V and 4 from J; bases not matched to a gene: 12. The V gene's germline CDR1 is SQVTM and CDR2 ANQGSEA. This CDR3 comprises 15 residues. The CDR3 DNA follows: TGCAGCGCCGAGGGGGGACAGGAGGGATACAATGAGCAGTTCTTC. Translating it yields CSAEGGQEGYNEQFF.